Many counts were recorded for the clone carrying this T cell receptor beta chain. The data originate from a study of T cells in Graves' hyperthyroidism and ophthalmopathy. RNA transcripts provided the source from which TCR beta CDR3 regions were amplified. The TCR CDR3 first-round RT-PCR relied on the HTBI primer set. TCRdb passed the multiplex PCR reads through MiXCR, listing each CDR3 protein once. The data contain about 260,000 distinct CDR3 sequences, around a quarter of them singletons. What was sequenced was blood. The sequence was collected from a middle-aged man with Graves' hyperthyroidism that later progressed to Graves' ophthalmopathy.

The CDR3 is CASQRGTEAFF. CDR3 DNA sequence: TGTGCCAGCCAACGGGGGACTGAAGCTTTCTTT. The chain is built from TRBV6-5 and TRBJ1-1, with D maybe TRBD1 (5 bases). The CDR3 is made up of 11 amino acids. V lost 8 bases to trimming and J lost 5 bases, with 9 bases between them. CDR1 MNHEY and CDR2 SVGAGI come from the germline V gene.